The source of this TCR beta chain is a study of molecular identifiers for immune sequencing clone quantification. This clonotype was observed a handful of times. The target antigen is unknown. Whole-study results and caveats: Over 98% of effector molecules, yet under 1% of naive-cell molecules, were held by clones above 20 RNA copies.

The authors built bulk TCR libraries by previously described methods with listed TCR primers. TCRdb re-derived calls from the PCR reads in MiXCR, one entry per CDR3 protein. The data hold 400,000 to 600,000 distinct CDR3 sequences, with about 21% observed a single time. CDR3 length: 15 residues. Germline CDR1 and CDR2: SGDLS and YYNGEE. Trimming cost V 0 bases and J 6 bases; bases outside gene matches: 2. The clonotype was recovered from a human donor in good health. Some libraries in this study had Jurkat cell RNA spiked in. This chain joins TRBV9 and TRBJ2-2, with 10 positions matching TRBD2. Sequenced material: naive CD8+ T cells from blood, with Jurkat cell RNA spiked in. As to subset: FACS-sorted CD8+CD4-CCR7+CD45RA+ naive T cells. The CDR3 sequence: CASSVGGLAAGELFF. The CDR3 DNA sequence: TGTGCCAGCAGCGTAGGAGGACTAGCGGCCGGGGAGCTGTTTTTT.